Shown below are 18 T cell receptor beta chains from a single sample sequenced in a study of cytomegalovirus exposure and HLA in healthy donors. PCR amplification relied on 60 Vbeta primers (plus 13 Jbeta primers). Clones were read by immunoSEQ multiplex PCR, and TCRdb kept only the in-frame ones, dropping some. The sample has about 160,000 clones; roughly 85% are singletons. The sample comprised PBMCs. These receptors all stem from a woman aged 25 to 39 in good health and CMV-seronegative.

This clone was detected a few times. This chain joins TRBV6-1 and TRBJ1-1; 7 nucleotides agree with TRBD1. The CDR3 has 19 amino acids. Germline V gene sequence: CDR1 MNHNS, CDR2 SASEGT. With V trimmed by 3 bases and J by 2 bases, 18 bases remained unmatched. Here the CDR3 DNA reads TGTGCCAGCAGTGAGCGGGTTTCAGGGGGAGCAGCGAGAAACACTGAAGCTTTCTTT. Protein product: CASSERVSGGAARNTEAFF.

The gene calls are TRBV6-1 and TRBJ1-2; 8 bases match TRBD1. CDR3 size: 15 residues. Germline V gene data show CDR1 as MNHNS and CDR2 as SASEGT. Unmatched junction bases numbered 7, after V lost 0 bases and J lost 7 bases. The CDR3 sequence is CASSEARGQGGGYTF. Here the CDR3 DNA reads TGTGCCAGCAGTGAAGCGCGAGGACAGGGCGGTGGCTACACCTTC.

The rearrangement joins TRBV27 to TRBJ1-1; TRBD1 agrees at 8 bases. From germline, CDR1 is MNHEY and CDR2 SMNVEV (reference sequence). J gave up 4 bases and V 5 bases, and 3 bases lay outside the gene matches. This CDR3 is 13 amino acids long. The CDR3 DNA sequence: TGTGCCAGCAGTGTCACAGGGGGCACTGAAGCTTTCTTT. Translated: CASSVTGGTEAFF.

The sample holds a few counts of this clone. The V gene is TRBV9, the J gene TRBJ2-7; tentative D call: TRBD1 (5 bases). V was clipped by 3 bases and J by 3 bases, with 16 bases between them. The germline V gene has CDR1 SGDLS and CDR2 YYNGEE. The CDR3 spans 15 residues. CDR3 amino acids: CASSAGNVAVYEQYF. The CDR3 bases are TGTGCCAGCAGCGCAGGGAATGTGGCGGTCTACGAGCAGTACTTC.

In this sample, this clone turned up a few times. The gene calls are TRBV4-3 and TRBJ1-1; D ambiguous. Germline V lookup: CDR1 LGHNA, CDR2 YSLEER. This CDR3 region has 13 residues. Deletions cut 0 bases from V and 1 base from J, with 3 bases between. The CDR3 bases are TGCGCCAGCAGCCAAGAACAGAACACTGAAGCTTTCTTT. It encodes CASSQEQNTEAFF.

In DNA form, the CDR3 reads TGCGCCAGCAGCTTGGCCGGGGGGCCCCGCACAGATACGCAGTATTTT. As protein: CASSLAGGPRTDTQYF. The rearrangement joins TRBV5-1 to TRBJ2-3, with a tentative D call TRBD2 (7 bases). CDR1 SGHRS and CDR2 YFSETQ come from the germline V gene. Between the trimmed V and J ends, which lost 0 bases and 1 base, there was a span of 12 bases. The CDR3 runs to 16 residues. The full variable domain, completed using reference TRBV5-1 and TRBJ2-3, is KAGVTQTPRYLIKTRGQQVTLSCSPISGHRSVSWYQQTPGQGLQFLFEYFSETQRNKGNFPGRFSGRQFSNSRSEMNVSTLELGDSALYLCASSLAGGPRTDTQYFGPGTRLTVL.

The chain employs TRBV4-1 and TRBJ2-5, with TRBD1 matching 7 bases. Trimming took 3 bases from V and 3 from J; bases not matched to a gene: 1. Germline lookup yields CDR1 MGHRA and CDR2 YSYEKL. The CDR3 sequence is 13 residues long. The chain's CDR3 is CASSQGTEETQYF. DNA of the CDR3: TGCGCCAGCAGCCAGGGGACAGAAGAGACCCAGTACTTC.

The V gene is TRBV7-2, the J gene TRBJ2-3; 14 bases are a match to TRBD2. This CDR3 region has 19 residues. The germline gives CDR1 SGHTA, CDR2 FQGNSA. J gave up 5 bases and V 5 bases, and 15 bases lay outside the gene matches. CDR3 bases: TGTGCCAGCAGCCCGTCATTTCCCGGGACTAGCGGGGGCGAAGATACGCAGTATTTT. Residues: CASSPSFPGTSGGEDTQYF.

The CDR3 bases are TGTGCCAGCAGTCCCGGGACAGGGAATGGCTACACCTTC. It encodes CASSPGTGNGYTF. The chain links TRBV27 to TRBJ1-2; TRBD1 aligns across 9 bases. The CDR3 sequence is 13 residues long. V lost 5 bases, J lost 6 bases, and 4 bases stayed unmatched. Germline V gene data show CDR1 as MNHEY and CDR2 as SMNVEV (reference sequence).

This chain links TRBV4-1 with TRBJ1-1; maybe TRBD1 (5 bases). Trimming cost V 1 base and J 1 base, with 7 bases left between them. The CDR3 contains 14 residues. Germline V gene lookup returns CDR1 MGHRA and CDR2 YSYEKL. This chain's CDR3 is CASSQGQRNTEAFF. The CDR3 nucleotides read TGCGCCAGCAGCCAAGGACAGAGGAACACTGAAGCTTTCTTT.

The rearrangement links TRBV11-2 to TRBJ2-5, with 16 bases lining up with TRBD2. The V segment lost 8 bases and the J segment 3 bases; nucleotides outside the gene matches: 9. The CDR3 is 17 residues long. Germline loops: CDR1 SGHAT, CDR2 FQNNGV. CDR3 in DNA: TGTGCCAGCCACCTCACGGGACTAGCGGGAGGGAAAGAGACCCAGTACTTC. Protein sequence: CASHLTGLAGGKETQYF.

This clone turned up a few times. The chain carries TRBV6-1 and TRBJ1-5; 11 bases agree with TRBD1. With V trimmed by 6 bases and J by 3 bases, 4 bases remained unmatched. CDR3 length: 15 amino acids. CDR1 and CDR2 from the germline V gene are MNHNS and SASEGT. In nucleotides, the CDR3 is TGTGCCAGCAGAGGGACAGGGGGATTCAATCAGCCCCAGCATTTT. This translates into CASRGTGGFNQPQHF.

V gene TRBV6-5 combines with J gene TRBJ2-3, with 8 bases identical to TRBD1. The CDR3 runs 15 residues. V gave up 4 bases and J gave up 2 bases; unmatched junction bases: 5. Germline values: CDR1 MNHEY, CDR2 SVGAGI. The CDR3 nucleotides read TGTGCCAGCAGTTTTACAGGGGGAAACACAGATACGCAGTATTTT. As protein: CASSFTGGNTDTQYF.

The chain employs TRBV28 and TRBJ1-2; no reliable D call. V was shortened by 1 base and J by 5 bases, with 2 bases between the two germline ends. The CDR3 loop spans 11 amino acids. Germline loops: CDR1 MDHEN, CDR2 SYDVKM. The CDR3 bases are TGTGCCAGCAGTTTATCATATGGCTACACCTTC. It encodes CASSLSYGYTF.

The J gene is TRBJ1-5, the V gene TRBV7-9, with unresolved D. The CDR3 is made up of 14 amino acids. The V and J ends lost 5 bases and 2 bases respectively, with 10 bases between them. Germline assignment: CDR1 SEHNR and CDR2 FQNEAQ (reference sequence). For the CDR3, the DNA is TGTGCCAGCAGCGTTAGCGCAGGCAATCAGCCCCAGCATTTT. Amino acid sequence: CASSVSAGNQPQHF.

V and J are TRBV28 and TRBJ1-2, with TRBD1 matching over 10 bases. The germline gives CDR1 MDHEN, CDR2 SYDVKM. The V gene end was trimmed by 6 bases and the J gene end by 4 bases; junction bases not matched to a gene: 11. The CDR3 has 16 residues. CDR3 DNA: TGTGCCAGCAGGTCGGGACAGGGGTTCCGGGGCTATGGCTACACCTTC. This gives the protein CASRSGQGFRGYGYTF.

This chain uses TRBV7-2 with TRBJ1-1; weak D call: TRBD1 (5 bases). This CDR3 has 13 residues. V was shortened by 2 bases and J by 7 bases, with 11 bases between the two germline ends. CDR1 is SGHTA and CDR2 is FQGNSA in the germline V gene. CDR3 amino acids: CASSLIGRGEAFF. The DNA for the CDR3 is TGTGCCAGCAGCTTAATCGGGAGGGGTGAAGCTTTCTTT.

The genes are TRBV4-3 and TRBJ2-7, with TRBD2 identical over 8 bases. CDR3 length: 15 amino acids. The germline CDR1 and CDR2 sequences are LGHNA and YSLEER. Trimming cost V 4 bases and J 0 bases; bases outside gene matches: 5. As DNA, the CDR3 is TGCGCCAGCAGCCCACTAGCGGTGAGCTCCTACGAGCAGTACTTC. It translates to CASSPLAVSSYEQYF.